This TCR beta chain was captured in a study of blood T cell repertoires in COVID-19. About the research overall: The United States, Italy and Spain provided the acute and convalescent COVID-19 samples.

In germline, CDR1 is GTSNPN, CDR2 SVGIG (reference sequence). J gave up 8 bases and V 2 bases, and 10 bases lay outside the gene matches. The CDR3 runs to 15 residues. The assay was immunoSEQ multiplex PCR, and TCRdb's table has in-frame clones only and misses some. The sample records 210,000 or so clones, roughly 88% being singletons. The TCR sequence derives from a man between 18 and 35 years old with active or convalescent COVID-19. The rearrangement links TRBV30 to TRBJ2-1, with 9 bases lining up with TRBD2. Sequenced: peripheral blood. The CDR3 loop reads CAWSRGEGGRDEQFF. As DNA, the CDR3 is TGTGCCTGGAGTCGAGGGGAAGGCGGGAGGGATGAGCAGTTCTTC.